This T cell receptor beta chain was retrieved from a study of T cell repertoires in cytomegalovirus infection. The overall study: Researchers turned to recently identified HLA-C-restricted CMV epitopes as well as well-studied HLA-B-restricted ones. Through public TCR beta signatures, both CMV infection and matching HLA type were indicated.

This CDR3 contains 17 residues. V lost 5 bases to trimming and J lost 8 bases; unmatched junction nucleotides: 13. Germline loops: CDR1 SGHVS, CDR2 FNYEAQ. MiXCR was run by TCRdb on the reads, yielding one entry per CDR3 protein. The data show 300,000 to 400,000 distinct CDR3 sequences, around 29% seen once. The sample holds a few counts of this clonotype. The antigen is not known. Study-level results: CMV-specific TCR beta clonotypes restricted by HLA-C dominated the ex vivo response.

This clonotype originated in a human donor in good health (CMV status not recorded). Some clones in this sample may be carry-over from other donors' samples. The chain joins TRBV7-6 to TRBJ1-4; 11 bases map to TRBD1. The material sequenced was cultured PBMCs, taken from culture after CMV antigen stimulation. The CDR3 spells CASSPGTGGQWAEKLFF. The CDR3 nucleotides are TGTGCCAGCAGCCCCGGGACAGGGGGACAATGGGCCGAAAAACTGTTTTTT.